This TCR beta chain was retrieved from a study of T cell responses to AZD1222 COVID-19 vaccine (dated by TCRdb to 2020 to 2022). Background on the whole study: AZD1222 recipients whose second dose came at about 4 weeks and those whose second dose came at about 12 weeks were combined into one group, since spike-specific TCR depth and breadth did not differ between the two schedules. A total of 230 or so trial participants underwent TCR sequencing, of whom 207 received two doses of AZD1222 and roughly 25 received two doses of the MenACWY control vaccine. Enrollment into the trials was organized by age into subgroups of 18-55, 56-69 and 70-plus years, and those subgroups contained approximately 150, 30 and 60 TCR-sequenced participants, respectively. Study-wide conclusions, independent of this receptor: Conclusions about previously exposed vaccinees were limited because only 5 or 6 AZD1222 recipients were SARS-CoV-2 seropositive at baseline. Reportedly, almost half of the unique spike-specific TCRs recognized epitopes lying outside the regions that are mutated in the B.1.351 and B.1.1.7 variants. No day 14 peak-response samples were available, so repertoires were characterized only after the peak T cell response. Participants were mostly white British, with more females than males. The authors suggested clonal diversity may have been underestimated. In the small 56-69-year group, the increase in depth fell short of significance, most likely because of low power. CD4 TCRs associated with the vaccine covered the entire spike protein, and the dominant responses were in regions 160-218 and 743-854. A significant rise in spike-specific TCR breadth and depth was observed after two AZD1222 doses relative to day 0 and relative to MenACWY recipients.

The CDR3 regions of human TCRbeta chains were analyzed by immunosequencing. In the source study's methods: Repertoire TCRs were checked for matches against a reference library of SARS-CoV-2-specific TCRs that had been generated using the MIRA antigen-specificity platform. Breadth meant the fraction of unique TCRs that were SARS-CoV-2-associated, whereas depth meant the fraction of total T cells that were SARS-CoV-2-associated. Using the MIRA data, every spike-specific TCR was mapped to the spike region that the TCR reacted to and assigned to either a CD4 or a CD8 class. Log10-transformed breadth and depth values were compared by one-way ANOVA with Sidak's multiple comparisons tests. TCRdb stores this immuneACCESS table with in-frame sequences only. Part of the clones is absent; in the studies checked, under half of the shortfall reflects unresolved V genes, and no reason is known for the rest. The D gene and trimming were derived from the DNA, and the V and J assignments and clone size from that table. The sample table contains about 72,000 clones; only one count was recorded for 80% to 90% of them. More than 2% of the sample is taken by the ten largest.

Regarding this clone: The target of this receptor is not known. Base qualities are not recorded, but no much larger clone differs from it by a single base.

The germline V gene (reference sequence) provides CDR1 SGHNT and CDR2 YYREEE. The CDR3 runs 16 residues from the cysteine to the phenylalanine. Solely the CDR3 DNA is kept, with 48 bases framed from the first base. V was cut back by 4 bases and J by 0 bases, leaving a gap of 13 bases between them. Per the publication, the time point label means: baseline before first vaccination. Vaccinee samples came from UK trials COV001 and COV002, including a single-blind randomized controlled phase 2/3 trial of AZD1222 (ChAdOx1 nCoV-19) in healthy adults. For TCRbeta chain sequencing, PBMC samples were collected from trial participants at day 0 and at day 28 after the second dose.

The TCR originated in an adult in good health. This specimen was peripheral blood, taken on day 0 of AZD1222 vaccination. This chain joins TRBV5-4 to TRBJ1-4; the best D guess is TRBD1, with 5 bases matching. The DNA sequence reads TGTGCCAGCAGCCGAGGAGGGGTTGCAACTAATGAAAAACTGTTTTTT. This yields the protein CASSRGGVATNEKLFF. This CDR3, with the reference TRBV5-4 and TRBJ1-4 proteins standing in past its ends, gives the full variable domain ETGVTQSPTHLIKTRGQQVTLRCSSQSGHNTVSWYQQALGQGPQFIFQYYREEENGRGNFPPRFSGLQFPNYSSELNVNALELDDSALYLCASSRGGVATNEKLFFGSGTQLSVL.